What follows are 25 T cell receptor beta chains derived from one specimen sequenced in a study of memory CD4+ T cells and cytomegalovirus serostatus. The sort gate was single viable CD3+CD4+CD8-CD45RO+ cells for memory CD4+ T cells. Data came from immunoSEQ multiplex PCR; TCRdb stores just in-frame clones and leaves some out. Altogether 40,000 to 45,000 clones are present, around 75% being singletons, with the ten largest covering approximately 0.81%. The sequenced sample was memory CD4+ T cells from blood. These receptors all stem from an adult in good health and CMV-seronegative.

This chain uses TRBV5-6 with TRBJ2-6, with D unresolved. The CDR3 covers 16 residues. CDR1 and CDR2 (germline): SGHDT, YYEEEE. V was trimmed by 2 bases and J by 0 bases, leaving 9 bases between them. The CDR3 region has the DNA TGTGCCAGCAGCTTTGGTATTACCTCTGGGGCCAACGTCCTGACTTTC. This encodes CASSFGITSGANVLTF.

This clone came up a few times. The chain employs TRBV19 and TRBJ1-4; tentatively, D is TRBD1 (5 bases). The germline gives CDR1 LNHDA, CDR2 SQIVND (reference sequence). V gave up 8 bases and J gave up 5 bases, with 12 bases separating them. The CDR3 runs 13 residues. CDR3 loop: CASHRTSNEKLFF. CDR3 DNA sequence: TGTGCCAGTCATCGGACAAGCAATGAAAAACTGTTTTTT.

This clone was seen a few times. The CDR3 spells CASTENTGELFF. The DNA of the CDR3 is TGTGCCAGCACAGAGAACACCGGGGAGCTGTTTTTT. The genes are TRBV2 and TRBJ2-2; D gene unclear. Germline-derived CDR1 and CDR2 are SNHLY and FYNNEI. Trimming left V 7 bases short and J 1 base short, with 4 bases between. The CDR3 has 12 amino acids.

The rearrangement uses TRBV7-2 and TRBJ2-7; unclear D gene. Germline-derived CDR1 and CDR2 are SGHTA and FQGNSA. The germline V and J ends were trimmed by 0 bases and 3 bases, with 6 bases remaining between them. This CDR3 comprises 13 residues. CDR3 DNA sequence: TGTGCCAGCAGCTTAGCGGGGATCTACGAGCAGTACTTC. Its protein is CASSLAGIYEQYF.

V gene TRBV19 combines with J gene TRBJ2-2; no definite D call. The CDR3 consists of 18 residues. V was cut by 6 bases and J by 4 bases, with 24 bases left in between. Looked up from germline, CDR1 is LNHDA and CDR2 is SQIVND (reference sequence). CDR3 bases: TGTGCCAGTAGACATTTTGAATGGTTGCAGCCTACCACCGGGGAGCTGTTTTTT. This gives the protein CASRHFEWLQPTTGELFF.

The gene calls are TRBV5-6 and TRBJ1-2; D remains ambiguous. V lost 4 bases to trimming and J lost 6 bases, with 19 bases between them. The CDR3 contains 15 residues. Germline CDR1 and CDR2: SGHDT and YYEEEE. The CDR3 here is CASSPTGFVGHGYTF. For the CDR3, the DNA is TGTGCCAGCAGCCCGACGGGCTTTGTGGGCCATGGCTACACCTTC.

In its sample, this clone was seen a few times. The chain recombines TRBV19 with TRBJ1-1; no clear D gene. The CDR3 length is 11 residues. CDR1 and CDR2 from the germline V gene are LNHDA and SQIVND (reference sequence). The ends were cut back, 4 bases at V and 5 bases at J, with 5 bases in the middle. CDR3 DNA sequence: TGTGCCAGTAGTAAAACTACTGAAGCTTTCTTT. Its protein is CASSKTTEAFF.

This clone was picked up one time. J is TRBJ1-3 and V is TRBV6-6; D might be TRBD1 (5 bases). V lost 7 bases and J 0 bases, leaving 16 bases between the germline ends. Germline V gene lookup returns CDR1 MNHNY and CDR2 SVGAGI (reference sequence). This CDR3 has 16 residues. The chain's CDR3 is CASTAGRGSSGNTIYF. DNA for the CDR3: TGTGCCAGCACCGCAGGGCGGGGGAGCTCTGGAAACACCATATATTTT.

This chain joins TRBV6-1 and TRBJ1-1; D gene uncertain. Germline V CDR1 and CDR2: MNHNS, SASEGT. This CDR3 has 14 residues. Trimming cost V 2 bases and J 4 bases, with 11 bases left between them. The CDR3, as DNA: TGTGCCAGCAGTGAAATATTGCGCGGCACTGAAGCTTTCTTT. This codes for CASSEILRGTEAFF.

This sequence joins TRBV5-1 and TRBJ2-2, with D hard to call. Germline loops: CDR1 SGHRS, CDR2 YFSETQ. V was clipped by 6 bases and J by 4 bases, with 13 bases between them. This CDR3 has 14 residues. CDR3 protein: CASNPGLGTGELFF. The CDR3 bases are TGCGCCAGCAACCCTGGCCTTGGCACCGGGGAGCTGTTTTTT.

This rearrangement joins TRBV2 to TRBJ2-5; TRBD1 matches 7 bases. V dropped 7 bases and J dropped 3; count of bases not matched to a gene: 5. The CDR3 length is 13 residues. Per germline, CDR1 SNHLY and CDR2 FYNNEI. Written as DNA, the CDR3 is TGTGCCAGCACCCGGGACAGAGAAGAGACCCAGTACTTC. Encoded protein: CASTRDREETQYF.

This clone was seen a handful of times. The gene calls are TRBV6-5 and TRBJ1-3, with D unclear. Germline CDR1 is MNHEY and CDR2 is SVGAGI. Deletions cut 2 bases from V and 2 bases from J, with 13 bases between. This CDR3 spans 16 amino acids. The CDR3 is CASSYRSDVAGNTIYF. The CDR3 region has the DNA TGTGCCAGCAGTTACCGGTCAGACGTTGCTGGAAACACCATATATTTT.

The gene calls are TRBV19 and TRBJ1-1, with D possibly TRBD1 on 5 matching bases. The V gene's germline CDR1 is LNHDA and CDR2 SQIVND (reference sequence). Trimming shortened V by 4 bases and J by 4 bases, and 19 bases separated the two germline ends. The CDR3 consists of 16 residues. The CDR3 DNA follows: TGTGCCAGTAGTACTCTGGACACCGGTGGGAGCACTGAAGCTTTCTTT. It is translated as CASSTLDTGGSTEAFF.

Sample share makes this clone medium-sized (0.01 to 0.1%). The DNA of the CDR3 is TGTGCCAGCAGCTTGGAAGACAGTCGCAATCAGCCCCAGCATTTT. It encodes CASSLEDSRNQPQHF. The gene calls are TRBV7-2 and TRBJ1-5; D perhaps matches TRBD1 (5 bases). Germline assignment: CDR1 SGHTA and CDR2 FQGNSA. This CDR3 comprises 15 residues. V lost 3 bases and J 2 bases, leaving 11 bases between the germline ends.

The genes are TRBV7-3 and TRBJ2-3; no definite D call. From germline, CDR1 is SGHTA and CDR2 FQGTGA. There are 13 residues in the CDR3. V lost 4 bases and J lost 6, with 11 bases in between. The CDR3 spells CASSSSPWDTQYF. For the CDR3, the DNA is TGTGCCAGCAGCTCGAGCCCTTGGGATACGCAGTATTTT.

This chain uses TRBV5-1 with TRBJ1-2, with TRBD1 identical over 8 bases. CDR1 is SGHRS, CDR2 YFSETQ, per germline. V shed 7 bases, J shed 4 bases, and the junction held 9 bases outside the gene matches. CDR3 length equals 14 residues. The CDR3 DNA follows: TGCGCCAGCTCAGGGGGCGATCACCTCTATGGCTACACCTTC. Translation: CASSGGDHLYGYTF.

J is TRBJ2-2 and V is TRBV5-6; 9 nucleotides line up with TRBD1. Germline V gene data show CDR1 as SGHDT and CDR2 as YYEEEE. J lost 5 bases, V lost 5 bases, and 4 bases had no gene match. The CDR3 is 14 amino acids. This CDR3 reads CASSRQGGTGELFF. CDR3 nucleotides: TGTGCCAGCAGTAGACAGGGGGGGACCGGGGAGCTGTTTTTT.

This chain links TRBV9 with TRBJ1-2; the D gene is possibly TRBD1 (6 bases). This CDR3 comprises 17 residues. V was shortened by 3 bases and J by 0 bases, with 18 bases between the two germline ends. The V gene's germline CDR1 is SGDLS and CDR2 YYNGEE. CDR3 in amino acids: CASSAELQGRSNYGYTF. CDR3 nucleotide sequence: TGTGCCAGCAGCGCAGAATTACAGGGTCGGTCTAACTATGGCTACACCTTC.

The chain combines TRBV19 with TRBJ2-1, with a weak D call TRBD2 (6 bases). Per germline, CDR1 LNHDA and CDR2 SQIVND (reference sequence). Trimming removed 2 bases from V and 0 bases from J, with 8 bases in between. The CDR3 extends over 15 amino acids. CDR3 sequence reads: CASSITGDSYNEQFF. As DNA, the CDR3 is TGTGCCAGTAGTATAACGGGGGACTCCTACAATGAGCAGTTCTTC.

In this sample, this clone turned up a few times. The rearrangement uses TRBV5-1 and TRBJ1-2; D is ambiguous. Per the germline V gene, CDR1 is SGHRS and CDR2 is YFSETQ. Trimming took 1 base from V and 0 from J, leaving 7 bases between them. There are 14 residues in the CDR3. The CDR3 spells CASSLREANYGYTF. DNA for the CDR3: TGCGCCAGCAGCTTGCGGGAGGCTAACTATGGCTACACCTTC. The full variable domain, rest sourced from reference TRBV5-1 and TRBJ1-2, is KAGVTQTPRYLIKTRGQQVTLSCSPISGHRSVSWYQQTPGQGLQFLFEYFSETQRNKGNFPGRFSGRQFSNSRSEMNVSTLELGDSALYLCASSLREANYGYTFGSGTRLTVV.

The chain recombines TRBV5-4 with TRBJ1-4; maybe TRBD1 (6 bases). CDR1 SGHNT and CDR2 YYREEE come from the germline V gene (reference sequence). Deletions cut 4 bases from V and 3 bases from J, with 19 bases between. This CDR3 has 17 residues. This CDR3 is CASSPGTTRTSNEKLFF. The CDR3 DNA reads as TGTGCCAGCAGCCCCGGGACAACAAGAACGTCTAATGAAAAACTGTTTTTT.

The J gene is TRBJ2-7, the V gene TRBV7-8; a possible D gene is TRBD1 (5 bases). This CDR3 has 14 residues. The germline V and J ends were trimmed by 1 base and 3 bases, with 10 bases remaining between them. In germline, CDR1 is SGHVS, CDR2 FQNEAQ. In nucleotides, the CDR3 is TGTGCCAGCAGCTTAGGGTCCCAGGGCTACGAGCAGTACTTC. This sequence encodes CASSLGSQGYEQYF. Full variable domain (remainder filled in from reference TRBV7-8 and TRBJ2-7): GAGVSQSPRYKVAKRGQDVALRCDPISGHVSLFWYQQALGQGPEFLTYFQNEAQLDKSGLPSDRFFAERPEGSVSTLKIQRTQQEDSAVYLCASSLGSQGYEQYFGPGTRLTVT.

This chain connects TRBV5-1 to TRBJ2-3; 8 bases are shared with TRBD2. Germline V lookup: CDR1 SGHRS, CDR2 YFSETQ. CDR3 length equals 14 residues. With V trimmed by 2 bases and J by 6 bases, 5 bases remained unmatched. CDR3 sequence (DNA): TGCGCCAGCAGCTTAGCGGGGGACGGGGATACGCAGTATTTT. Amino acid sequence: CASSLAGDGDTQYF.

The rearrangement joins TRBV2 to TRBJ1-6; 9 bases are shared with TRBD1. Per the germline V gene, CDR1 is SNHLY and CDR2 is FYNNEI. This CDR3 is built from 15 residues. V shed 3 bases and J 7 bases; nucleotides not matched to a gene: 4. This CDR3 is CASSEKTGGNSPLHF. CDR3 in DNA: TGTGCCAGCAGTGAGAAGACAGGGGGGAATTCACCCCTCCACTTT.

V and J are TRBV2 and TRBJ2-5; 7 bases are shared with TRBD2. The CDR3 has 12 amino acids. Trimming at V came to 8 bases and at J to 0 bases, leaving 0 bases not matched to a gene. Germline CDR1 is SNHLY and CDR2 is FYNNEI. CDR3 region: CASGGDQETQYF. For the CDR3, the DNA is TGTGCCAGCGGGGGGGACCAAGAGACCCAGTACTTC. The complete variable domain, with remaining parts taken from reference TRBV2 and TRBJ2-5, reads EPEVTQTPSHQVTQMGQEVILRCVPISNHLYFYWYRQILGQKVEFLVSFYNNEISEKSEIFDDQFSVERPDGSNFTLKIRSTKLEDSAMYFCASGGDQETQYFGPGTRLLVL.